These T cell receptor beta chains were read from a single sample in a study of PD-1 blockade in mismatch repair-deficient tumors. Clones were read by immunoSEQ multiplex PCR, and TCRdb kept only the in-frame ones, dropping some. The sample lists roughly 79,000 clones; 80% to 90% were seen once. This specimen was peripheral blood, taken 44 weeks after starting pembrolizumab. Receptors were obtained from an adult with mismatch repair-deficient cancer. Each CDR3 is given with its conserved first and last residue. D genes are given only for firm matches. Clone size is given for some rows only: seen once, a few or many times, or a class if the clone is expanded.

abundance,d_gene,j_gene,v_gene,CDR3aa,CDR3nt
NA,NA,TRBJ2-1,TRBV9,CASSSGPGYNEQFF,TGTGCCAGCAGCTCGGGCCCCGGCTACAATGAGCAGTTCTTC
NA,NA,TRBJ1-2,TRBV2,CASSVGVGYTF,TGTGCCAGCAGTGTAGGGGTAGGCTACACCTTC
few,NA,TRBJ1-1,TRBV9,CASSVGGDTEAFF,TGTGCCAGCAGCGTAGGGGGAGACACTGAAGCTTTCTTT
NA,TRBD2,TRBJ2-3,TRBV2,CASRELAGVRLLITSDTQYF,TGTGCCAGCAGGGAACTAGCGGGAGTTCGATTGTTAATAACATCCGATACGCAGTATTTT
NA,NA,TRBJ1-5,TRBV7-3,CASSLYQGQSNQPQHF,TGTGCCAGCAGCTTATATCAGGGTCAAAGCAATCAGCCCCAGCATTTT
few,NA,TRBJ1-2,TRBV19,CASSRDVNYGYTF,TGTGCCAGTAGTAGGGACGTTAACTATGGCTACACCTTC
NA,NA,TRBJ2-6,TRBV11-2,CASSLAGPNVLTF,TGTGCCAGCAGCTTAGCAGGGCCCAACGTCCTGACTTTC
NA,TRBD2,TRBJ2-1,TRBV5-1,CASSPGLDHDEQFF,TGCGCCAGCAGCCCGGGACTAGATCACGATGAGCAGTTCTTC
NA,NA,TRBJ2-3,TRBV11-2,CASSSGQPSTDTQYF,TGTGCCAGCAGCTCCGGACAGCCAAGCACAGATACGCAGTATTTT
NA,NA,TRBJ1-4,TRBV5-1,CASSPSGWVLESLNEKLFF,TGCGCCAGCAGTCCCTCGGGTTGGGTCCTGGAATCCCTTAATGAAAAACTGTTTTTT
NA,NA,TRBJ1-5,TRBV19,CASSIRAKQPQHF,TGTGCCAGTAGTATCAGGGCCAAGCAGCCCCAGCATTTT
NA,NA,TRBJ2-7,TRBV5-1,CASSLTGPSSYEQYF,TGCGCCAGCAGCTTGACGGGCCCCAGCTCCTACGAGCAGTACTTC
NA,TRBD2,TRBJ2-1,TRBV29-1,CSVGGGSGGNEQFF,TGCAGCGTTGGGGGCGGGAGCGGTGGCAATGAGCAGTTCTTC
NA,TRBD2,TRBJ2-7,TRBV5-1,CASRLTSGYEQYF,TGCGCCAGCAGGCTTACTAGCGGCTACGAGCAGTACTTC